This TCR beta chain was recorded in a study of blood T cell repertoires in COVID-19 (dated by TCRdb to about 2020). Concerning the study at large: Samples from collaborators originated in the United States, Italy and Spain and spanned both the acute and convalescent phases of COVID-19. A freely available public database, intended as a resource for researchers studying the immune response to SARS-CoV-2, is where the repertoires were released. Samples were obtained from the ongoing ImmuneRACE study (first 160 participants) and from 1,254 subjects provided by 6 global collaborators. The dataset comprised deeply sampled blood TCRbeta repertoires from subjects exposed to, actively infected with, or recovered from COVID-19. Where available, HLA class I and class II types were taken from metadata supplied by the sample provider and were not determined by assay-based typing. Sample metadata almost always included a de-identified subject ID, COVID-19 status, age in years and sex. The prospective study material was composed of cDNA or gDNA derived from T cells, B-cell-depleted T cells, or PBMCs. The paper as a whole reports these results and caveats: The amount of clinical and demographic metadata varied by source and participant and was provided uncurated.

The immunoSEQ Assay, a bias-controlled multiplex PCR, was used to amplify TCRbeta CDR3 regions from genomic DNA. Per the original workflow: The number of nucleated cells in each sample was estimated by amplification of reference gene primers within the assay. To quantify the absolute abundance of each unique TCRbeta CDR3 rearrangement, sequence reads were collapsed and filtered. For each sample, productive Simpson clonality was calculated by taking the square root of Simpson's diversity index across productive rearrangements. Entries here come from immuneACCESS through TCRdb and include only in-frame sequences with V and J called. Some clones fail to appear in such tables; in the studies checked, an unresolved V gene covers under half of the shortfall, and the cause of the remainder is unknown. The V and J calls and clone size were taken over from that table, and D and trimming were inferred from the DNA. This sample comprises hundreds of thousands of clones, approximately 83% of them detected only once. Around 2.1% of the sample is taken by the ten largest.

The CDR1 and CDR2 encoded by the germline V gene are MNHEY and SVGAGI. Reading from cysteine to phenylalanine, the CDR3 counts 15 amino acids. CDR3 DNA is the only sequence kept; it has 45 bases, read in frame from the first base. Cut back by 2 bases and 1 base, the V and J ends lie 11 bases apart. Note on this clone: No antigen is known for it. Base quality data are lacking; no much larger clone is found one base away.

A second Seattle source provided samples from volunteer blood donors who had recovered from COVID-19. Whole blood was collected in K2EDTA tubes by collaborating institutions according to the institutions' own protocols. Collaborator samples were shipped for TCRbeta analysis as frozen whole blood, isolated PBMCs, or DNA extracted from either sample type. This receptor was taken from a woman in her twenties or thirties who had recovered from COVID-19. Source material: peripheral blood. The sequence is built from TRBV6-5 and TRBJ1-2; TRBD1 is a possible D gene, resting on 5 matching bases. The CDR3 protein is CASSYVQGGNYGYTF. The nucleotides read TGTGCCAGCAGTTACGTGCAGGGAGGTAACTATGGCTACACCTTC.